The rows below give T cell receptor beta chains drawn from one sample of a study of blood T cell repertoires in COVID-19. Only in-frame clones appear in the TCRdb table, and some are missing; sequencing was by immunoSEQ multiplex PCR. The repertoire includes some 48,000 clones, roughly nine tenths of them detected once, and 28% sits in the top ten. The sequenced sample consisted of peripheral blood. These TCRs come from a woman over 75 with acute or convalescent COVID-19. CDR3s include the opening cysteine and the closing phenylalanine or tryptophan. D genes are given only for firm matches. The size of a clone is reported for some rows only, either as once, few or many, or as a class for expanded clones.

d_call j_call v_call clone_size cdr3_aa cdr3_nt
TRBD1 TRBJ1-6 TRBV6-5 - CASSPDRVENSPLHF TGTGCCAGCAGTCCTGACAGGGTAGAAAATTCACCCCTCCACTTT
- TRBJ2-3 TRBV5-1 - CASSLDRQSTDTQYF TGCGCCAGCAGCTTGGACAGGCAGAGCACAGATACGCAGTATTTT
TRBD1 TRBJ1-2 TRBV5-1 few CASSLEGQGAQGYTF TGCGCCAGCAGCTTGGAGGGACAGGGGGCTCAAGGCTACACCTTC
- TRBJ1-2 TRBV3-1/TRBV3-2 - CASSQGPRRGYTF TGTGCCAGCAGCCAGGGTCCGAGGAGGGGCTACACCTTC
- TRBJ2-1 TRBV15 - CATSRDSLWNEQFF TGTGCCACCAGCAGAGATAGCCTATGGAATGAGCAGTTCTTC
TRBD2 TRBJ2-5 TRBV30 - CAWSVLVAGGPGFEETQYF TGTGCCTGGAGTGTTCTGGTAGCGGGGGGGCCAGGTTTTGAAGAGACCCAGTACTTC
- TRBJ1-1 TRBV6-5 - CASGDQVEAFF TGTGCCAGCGGCGATCAGGTTGAAGCTTTCTTT
TRBD2 TRBJ2-1 TRBV4-1 - CASSQAVAGEDEQFF TGCGCCAGCAGCCAAGCGGTAGCGGGGGAGGATGAGCAGTTCTTC
- TRBJ1-5 TRBV6-6 - CASNPMSGVQPQHF TGTGCCAGCAATCCCATGTCAGGGGTGCAGCCCCAGCATTTT
- TRBJ1-2 TRBV4-1 - CASSQDPRGHYGYTF TGCGCCAGCAGCCAAGATCCCAGGGGCCACTATGGCTACACCTTC
- TRBJ1-1 TRBV18 - CASSPPGDTEAFF TGTGCCAGCTCACCACCCGGGGACACTGAAGCTTTCTTT
- TRBJ2-1 TRBV3-1/TRBV3-2 - CASSQFGGPKGEQFF TGTGCCAGCAGCCAATTTGGCGGGCCCAAAGGTGAGCAGTTCTTC
TRBD2 TRBJ2-5 TRBV19 - CASSTRLAGGDQYF TGTGCCAGTAGTACCAGACTAGCGGGGGGCGACCAGTACTTC
- TRBJ1-6 TRBV19 - CASSIDQVETYNSPLHF TGTGCCAGTAGTATAGATCAAGTCGAGACCTATAATTCACCCCTCCACTTT
- TRBJ2-1 TRBV5-8 - CASSLGGNREQFF TGTGCCAGCAGCTTAGGAGGAAATCGTGAGCAGTTCTTC
TRBD1 TRBJ2-3 TRBV2 - CASSPGQGILDTQYF TGTGCCAGCAGTCCGGGACAGGGGATTTTGGATACGCAGTATTTT
TRBD1 TRBJ1-6 TRBV2 - CASRGDRGHSPLHF TGTGCCAGCAGAGGGGACAGGGGCCATTCACCCCTCCACTTT
- TRBJ2-5 TRBV5-1 - CASSLARETQYF TGCGCCAGCAGCTTGGCCAGGGAGACCCAGTACTTC
- TRBJ2-5 TRBV19 - CASGLQETQYF TGTGCCAGTGGACTCCAAGAGACCCAGTACTTC
- TRBJ1-1 TRBV28 once CASSLGTGAEAFF TGTGCCAGCAGCTTAGGGACGGGGGCTGAAGCTTTCTTT
- TRBJ2-2 TRBV5-4 - CASSLDSGELFF TGTGCCAGCAGCTTGGACAGTGGGGAGCTGTTTTTT
- TRBJ1-1 TRBV2 - CASSEFRGENTEAFF TGTGCCAGCAGTGAATTCCGGGGTGAAAACACTGAAGCTTTCTTT
TRBD1 TRBJ1-5 TRBV6-5 - CASRQDRGSNQPQHF TGTGCCAGCAGGCAGGACAGGGGAAGCAATCAGCCCCAGCATTTT
- TRBJ1-4 TRBV28 - CASSLFGSGKLFF TGTGCCAGCAGTTTATTTGGGAGTGGAAAACTGTTTTTT
- TRBJ1-1 TRBV6-6 - CASELDSGNTEAFF TGTGCCAGCGAACTCGACAGTGGGAACACTGAAGCTTTCTTT
TRBD2 TRBJ2-1 TRBV13 - CASSLLAGLNNEQFF TGTGCCAGCAGCTTGCTAGCGGGGCTAAACAATGAGCAGTTCTTC
- TRBJ2-5 TRBV18 - CASSPGRQETQYF TGTGCCAGCTCACCAGGGCGCCAAGAGACCCAGTACTTC
- TRBJ2-2 TRBV12-3/TRBV12-4 - CASSFGETGELFF TGTGCCAGCAGTTTTGGGGAGACCGGGGAGCTGTTTTTT
- TRBJ2-1 TRBV5-1 - CASSVKDSYNEQFF TGCGCCAGCAGCGTGAAAGATAGTTACAATGAGCAGTTCTTC
- TRBJ2-6 TRBV3-1/TRBV3-2 - CASTRAGANVLTF TGTGCCAGCACGAGGGCTGGGGCCAACGTCCTGACTTTC
TRBD2 TRBJ2-3 TRBV3-1/TRBV3-2 - CASSLLAAGTDTQYF TGTGCCAGCAGCCTACTAGCGGCTGGGACAGATACGCAGTATTTT
TRBD1 TRBJ1-2 TRBV3-1/TRBV3-2 - CASSPLATGDFEGYTF TGTGCCAGCAGCCCACTAGCAACAGGGGATTTCGAAGGCTACACCTTC
- TRBJ1-1 TRBV7-8 - CATEPAGDTEAFF TGTGCCACCGAACCCGCGGGAGACACTGAAGCTTTCTTT
- TRBJ1-1 TRBV6-4 - CASSEPRDGEDTEAFF TGTGCCAGCAGTGAACCCAGGGACGGGGAGGACACTGAAGCTTTCTTT
- TRBJ2-5 TRBV5-1 - CASSLGLQETQYF TGCGCCAGCAGCTTAGGACTTCAAGAGACCCAGTACTTC
- TRBJ2-1 TRBV14 - CASSQPGSYNEQFF TGTGCCAGCAGCCAACCAGGGTCGTACAATGAGCAGTTCTTC
TRBD2 TRBJ2-3 TRBV7-9 - CASSYGGDTNTQYF TGTGCCAGCAGCTACGGGGGGGACACGAATACGCAGTATTTT
- TRBJ2-3 TRBV4-2 - CASSQASSASTDTQYF TGTGCCAGCAGCCAAGCTAGTAGCGCTAGCACAGATACGCAGTATTTT
- TRBJ1-2 TRBV5-1 - CASSSLGSYGYTF TGCGCCAGCAGCTCACTGGGGAGCTATGGCTACACCTTC
- TRBJ2-5 TRBV12-3/TRBV12-4 - CASSLLSGETQYF TGTGCCAGCAGTTTATTGAGTGGTGAGACCCAGTACTTC
- TRBJ1-1 TRBV10-3 - CAISESREGAFF TGTGCCATCAGTGAGTCAAGGGAGGGAGCTTTCTTT
TRBD2 TRBJ2-2 TRBV19 - CASSGLAGGLATGELFF TGTGCCAGTAGTGGACTAGCGGGGGGTCTTGCCACCGGGGAGCTGTTTTTT
- TRBJ2-3 TRBV10-3 - CAISESLASTDTQYF TGTGCCATCAGTGAGTCCCTAGCGAGCACAGATACGCAGTATTTT
- TRBJ1-5 TRBV5-5 - CASSQYVGQNQPQHF TGTGCCAGCAGCCAATACGTAGGACAGAATCAGCCCCAGCATTTT